This T cell receptor (beta chain) was obtained from a study of CD8 T cells in ankylosing spondylitis. Study-level results: In the blood and synovial fluid of reactive arthritis, some motif variants had been previously reported. Ankylosing spondylitis blood seemed to carry a telltale TCR beta motif made of several highly homologous variants. There was reportedly significant enrichment of clones that were disease-linked in matched ankylosing spondylitis synovial fluid. Disease-linked clones were found to be CD8+ and relatively rare in peripheral blood.

Germline lookup yields CDR1 GTSNPN and CDR2 SVGIG (reference sequence). The length of the CDR3 is 13 residues. V was trimmed by 1 base and J by 2 bases, leaving 6 bases between them. As the method for making TCR beta libraries, quantitative 5'-RACE with molecular barcodes was used. One entry per CDR3 protein results from TCRdb running MiXCR on the 5' RACE reads. The sample gives around 770,000 distinct CDR3 sequences, under 20% of which show up once; around 19% is in the top ten. Concerning this clonotype itself: Its antigen remains unknown.

The chain carries TRBV30 and TRBJ1-5; no firm D call. The source material was blood, either unsorted or a sorted T cell fraction (not recorded which). The clonotype comes from a male donor with ankylosing spondylitis. The DNA for the CDR3 is TGTGCCTGGAGTGACTGGCGCAATCAGCCCCAGCATTTT. Protein: CAWSDWRNQPQHF.